This T cell receptor (beta chain) is drawn from a study of blood T cell repertoires in COVID-19. Sequencing used immunoSEQ multiplex PCR; TCRdb keeps in-frame clones, though not all of them. The data contain approximately 210,000 clones, 70% to 85% of them seen just once; the ten biggest clones take up over 6.5%. The germline V and J ends were trimmed by 1 base and 7 bases, with 8 bases remaining between them. The CDR3 totals 12 residues. CDR1 is SGHNT and CDR2 is YENEEA in the germline V gene. The specimen sequenced was peripheral blood. This rearrangement joins TRBV11-3 to TRBJ2-7; D gene ambiguous. This TCR came from a woman older than 75 with COVID-19, enrolled during active disease. The CDR3 nucleotides read TGTGCCAGCAGCTTAGGGTCAGGAGAGCAGTACTTC. Translated: CASSLGSGEQYF. Filled out from reference TRBV11-3 and TRBJ2-7, the complete variable domain reads EAGVVQSPRYKIIEKKQPVAFWCNPISGHNTLYWYLQNLGQGPELLIRYENEEAVDDSQLPKDRFSAERLKGVDSTLKIQPAELGDSAVYLCASSLGSGEQYFGPGTRLTVT.